The TCR beta chain under discussion was sequenced for a study of blood T cell repertoires in COVID-19. The CDR3 totals 15 residues. In germline, CDR1 is SGHVS, CDR2 FQNEAQ. V lost 1 base and J lost 2; bases outside the gene matches: 3. Libraries were prepared by immunoSEQ multiplex PCR; TCRdb keeps only in-frame clonotypes and omits some of them. The repertoire holds roughly 53,000 clones, 90% seen once, with approximately 8% in the top ten. This clone occurred once. The chain combines TRBV7-8 with TRBJ2-3, with 7 bases matching TRBD2. This TCR was sampled from a woman in her thirties or forties with active COVID-19. Sample: peripheral blood. This chain's CDR3 is CASSLGLANTDTQYF. The DNA of the CDR3 is TGTGCCAGCAGCTTAGGACTAGCCAACACAGATACGCAGTATTTT.